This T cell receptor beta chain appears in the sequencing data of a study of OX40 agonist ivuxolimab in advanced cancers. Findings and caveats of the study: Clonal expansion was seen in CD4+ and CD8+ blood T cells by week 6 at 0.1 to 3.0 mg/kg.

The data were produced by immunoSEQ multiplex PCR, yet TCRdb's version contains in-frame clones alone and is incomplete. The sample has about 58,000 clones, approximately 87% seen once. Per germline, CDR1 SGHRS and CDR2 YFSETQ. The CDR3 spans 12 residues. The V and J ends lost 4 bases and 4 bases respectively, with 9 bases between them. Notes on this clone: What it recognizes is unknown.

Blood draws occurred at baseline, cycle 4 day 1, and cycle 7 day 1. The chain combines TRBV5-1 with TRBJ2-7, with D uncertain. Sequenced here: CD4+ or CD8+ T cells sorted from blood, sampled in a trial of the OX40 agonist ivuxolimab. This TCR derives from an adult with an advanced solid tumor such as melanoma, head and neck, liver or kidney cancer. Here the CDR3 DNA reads TGCGCCAGCAGCCCGATGGGTTACGAGCAGTACTTC. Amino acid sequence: CASSPMGYEQYF. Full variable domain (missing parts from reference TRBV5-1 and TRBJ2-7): KAGVTQTPRYLIKTRGQQVTLSCSPISGHRSVSWYQQTPGQGLQFLFEYFSETQRNKGNFPGRFSGRQFSNSRSEMNVSTLELGDSALYLCASSPMGYEQYFGPGTRLTVT.